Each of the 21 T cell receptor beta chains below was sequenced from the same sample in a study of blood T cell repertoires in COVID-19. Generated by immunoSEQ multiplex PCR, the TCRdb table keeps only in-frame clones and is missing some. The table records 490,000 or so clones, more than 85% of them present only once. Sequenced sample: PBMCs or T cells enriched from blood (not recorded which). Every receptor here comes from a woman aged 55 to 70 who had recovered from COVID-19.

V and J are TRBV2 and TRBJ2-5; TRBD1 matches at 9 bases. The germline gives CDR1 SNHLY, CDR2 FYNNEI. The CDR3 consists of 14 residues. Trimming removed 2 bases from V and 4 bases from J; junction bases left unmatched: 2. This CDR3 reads CASSETGGGETQYF. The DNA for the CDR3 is TGTGCCAGCAGTGAAACAGGGGGCGGAGAGACCCAGTACTTC.

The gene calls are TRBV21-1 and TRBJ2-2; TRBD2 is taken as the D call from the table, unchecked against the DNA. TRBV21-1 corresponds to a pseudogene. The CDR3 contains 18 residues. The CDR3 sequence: CASSKEKRGPSNTGELFF. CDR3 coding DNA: TGTGCCAGCAGCAAAGAAAAGCGGGGGCCCTCGAACACCGGGGAGCTGTTTTTT.

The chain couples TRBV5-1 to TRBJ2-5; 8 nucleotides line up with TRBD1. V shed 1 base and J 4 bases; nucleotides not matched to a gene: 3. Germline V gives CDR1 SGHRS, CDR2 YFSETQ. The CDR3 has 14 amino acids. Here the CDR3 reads CASSLKTGAETQYF. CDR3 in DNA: TGCGCCAGCAGCTTGAAGACAGGGGCAGAGACCCAGTACTTC.

The CDR3 DNA follows: TGCGCCAGCAGCTTGGGACAGGGGTCGTACGAGCAGTACGTC. Residues: CASSLGQGSYEQYV. The chain joins TRBV5-1 to TRBJ2-7; 8 bases are a match to TRBD1. There are 14 residues in the CDR3. The ends lost 0 bases at V and 4 bases at J; junction bases unmatched: 3. Germline CDR1 reads SGHRS; CDR2 reads YFSETQ.

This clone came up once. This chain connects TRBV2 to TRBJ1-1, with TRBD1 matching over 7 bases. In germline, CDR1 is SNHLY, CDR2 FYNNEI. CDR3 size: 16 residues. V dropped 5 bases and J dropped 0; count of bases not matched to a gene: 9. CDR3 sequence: CASSQGDTELNTEAFF. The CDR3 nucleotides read TGTGCCAGCAGTCAGGGGGACACAGAGTTGAACACTGAAGCTTTCTTT.

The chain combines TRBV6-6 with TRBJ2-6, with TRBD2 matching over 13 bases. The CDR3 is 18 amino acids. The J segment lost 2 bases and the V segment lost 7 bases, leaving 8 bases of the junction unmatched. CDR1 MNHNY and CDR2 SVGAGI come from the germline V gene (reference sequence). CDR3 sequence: CASTRITSGGAGANVLTF. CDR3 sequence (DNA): TGTGCCAGCACTCGGATAACTAGCGGGGGGGCTGGGGCCAACGTCCTGACTTTC.

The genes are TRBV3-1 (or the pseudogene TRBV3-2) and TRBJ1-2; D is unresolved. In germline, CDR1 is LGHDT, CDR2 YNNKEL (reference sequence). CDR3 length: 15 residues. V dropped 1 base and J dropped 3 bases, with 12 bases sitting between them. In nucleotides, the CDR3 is TGTGCCAGCAGCCAAGGAACCGGGAGCTACTATGGCTACACCTTC. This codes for CASSQGTGSYYGYTF.

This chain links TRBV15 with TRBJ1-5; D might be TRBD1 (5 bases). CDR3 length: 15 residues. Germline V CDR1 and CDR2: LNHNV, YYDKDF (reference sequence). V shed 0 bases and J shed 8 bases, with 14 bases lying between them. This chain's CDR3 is CATSRDLGVGKPQHF. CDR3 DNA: TGTGCCACCAGCAGAGATTTAGGGGTGGGGAAGCCCCAGCATTTT.

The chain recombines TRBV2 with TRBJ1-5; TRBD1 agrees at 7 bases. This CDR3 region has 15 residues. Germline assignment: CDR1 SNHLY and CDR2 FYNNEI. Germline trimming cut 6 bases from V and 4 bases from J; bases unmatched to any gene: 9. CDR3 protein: CASRLEGTANQPQHF. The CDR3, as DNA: TGTGCCAGCAGACTCGAAGGGACAGCGAATCAGCCCCAGCATTTT. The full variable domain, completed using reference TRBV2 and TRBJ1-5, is EPEVTQTPSHQVTQMGQEVILRCVPISNHLYFYWYRQILGQKVEFLVSFYNNEISEKSEIFDDQFSVERPDGSNFTLKIRSTKLEDSAMYFCASRLEGTANQPQHFGDGTRLSIL.

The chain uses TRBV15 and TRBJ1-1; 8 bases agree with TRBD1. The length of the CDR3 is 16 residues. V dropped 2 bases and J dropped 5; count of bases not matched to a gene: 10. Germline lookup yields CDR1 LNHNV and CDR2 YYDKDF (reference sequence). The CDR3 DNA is TGTGCCACCAGCAGATTAAAAGGACAGGGCCGGACTGAAGCTTTCTTT. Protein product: CATSRLKGQGRTEAFF.

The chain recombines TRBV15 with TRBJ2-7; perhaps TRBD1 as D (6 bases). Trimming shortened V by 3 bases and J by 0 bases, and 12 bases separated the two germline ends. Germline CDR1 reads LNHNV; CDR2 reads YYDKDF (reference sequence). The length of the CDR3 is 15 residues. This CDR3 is CATSRIPDSSYEQYV. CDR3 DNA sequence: TGTGCCACCAGCAGGATCCCGGACAGCTCCTACGAGCAGTACGTC.

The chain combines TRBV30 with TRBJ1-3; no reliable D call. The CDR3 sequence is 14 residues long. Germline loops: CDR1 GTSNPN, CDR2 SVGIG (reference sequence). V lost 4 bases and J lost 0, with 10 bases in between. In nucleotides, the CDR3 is TGTGCCTGGACACGAAGAGACTCTGGAAACACCATATATTTT. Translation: CAWTRRDSGNTIYF.

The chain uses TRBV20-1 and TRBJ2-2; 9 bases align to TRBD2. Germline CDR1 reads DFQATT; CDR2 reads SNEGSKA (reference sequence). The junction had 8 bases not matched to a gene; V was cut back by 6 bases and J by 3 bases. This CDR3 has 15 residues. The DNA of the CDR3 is TGCAGTGCGAGTAGCGGGGGCCCATACACCGGGGAGCTGTTTTTT. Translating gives CSASSGGPYTGELFF.

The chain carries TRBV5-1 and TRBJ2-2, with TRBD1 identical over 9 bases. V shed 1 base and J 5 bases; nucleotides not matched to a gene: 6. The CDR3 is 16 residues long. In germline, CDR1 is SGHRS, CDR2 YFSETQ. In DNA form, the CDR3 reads TGCGCCAGCAGCTTGTCCGGGACAGGGAGGACCGGGGAGCTGTTTTTT. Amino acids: CASSLSGTGRTGELFF.

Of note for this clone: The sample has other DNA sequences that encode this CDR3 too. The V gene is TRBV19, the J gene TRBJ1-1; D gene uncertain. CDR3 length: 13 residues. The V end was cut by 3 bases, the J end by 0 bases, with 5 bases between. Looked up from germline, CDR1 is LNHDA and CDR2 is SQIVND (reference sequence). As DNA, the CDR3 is TGTGCCAGTAGTATCGTGTTGAACACTGAAGCTTTCTTT. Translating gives CASSIVLNTEAFF.

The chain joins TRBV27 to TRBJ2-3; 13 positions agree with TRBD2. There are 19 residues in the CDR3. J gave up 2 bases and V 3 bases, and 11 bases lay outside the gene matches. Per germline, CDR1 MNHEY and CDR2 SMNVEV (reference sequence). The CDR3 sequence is CASSFLLSGLAGDTDTQYF. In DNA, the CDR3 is TGTGCCAGCAGTTTTCTCCTAAGCGGACTAGCGGGGGACACAGATACGCAGTATTTT.

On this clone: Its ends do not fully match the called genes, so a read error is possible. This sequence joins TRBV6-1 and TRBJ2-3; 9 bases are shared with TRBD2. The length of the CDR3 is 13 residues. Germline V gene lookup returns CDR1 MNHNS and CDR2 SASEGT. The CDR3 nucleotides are TGTGCCAGCAGTGAAGCGGGAGTAGCGGGGGCCCGTTTT. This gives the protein CASSEAGVAGARF.

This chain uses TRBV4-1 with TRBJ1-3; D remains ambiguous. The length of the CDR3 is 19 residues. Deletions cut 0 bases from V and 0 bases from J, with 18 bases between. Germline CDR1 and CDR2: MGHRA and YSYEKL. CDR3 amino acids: CASSQDGGSEPYSGNTIYF. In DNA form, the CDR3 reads TGCGCCAGCAGCCAAGATGGTGGCAGCGAACCCTACTCTGGAAACACCATATATTTT.

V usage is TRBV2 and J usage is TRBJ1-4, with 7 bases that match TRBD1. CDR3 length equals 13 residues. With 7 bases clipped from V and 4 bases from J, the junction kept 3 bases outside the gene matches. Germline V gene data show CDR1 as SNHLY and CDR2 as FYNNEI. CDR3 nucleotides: TGTGCCAGCAATCGGGACAGTAATGAAAAACTGTTTTTT. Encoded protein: CASNRDSNEKLFF.

CDR3 bases: TGCAGTGCTAGTCCGGACAGGGGGTATCAGCCCCAGCATTTT. It encodes CSASPDRGYQPQHF. V gene TRBV20-1 combines with J gene TRBJ1-5; 10 bases map to TRBD1. V was clipped by 3 bases and J by 5 bases; unmatched bases: 4. The CDR3 is made up of 14 amino acids. Germline values: CDR1 DFQATT, CDR2 SNEGSKA (reference sequence).

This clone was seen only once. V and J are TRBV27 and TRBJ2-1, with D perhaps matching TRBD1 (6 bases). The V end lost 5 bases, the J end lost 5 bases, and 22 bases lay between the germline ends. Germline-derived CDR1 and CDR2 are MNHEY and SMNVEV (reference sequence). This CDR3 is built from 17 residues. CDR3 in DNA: TGTGCCAGCAGTCGACTACCTGGACAGAACAGTAACAATGAGCAGTTCTTC. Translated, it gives CASSRLPGQNSNNEQFF.